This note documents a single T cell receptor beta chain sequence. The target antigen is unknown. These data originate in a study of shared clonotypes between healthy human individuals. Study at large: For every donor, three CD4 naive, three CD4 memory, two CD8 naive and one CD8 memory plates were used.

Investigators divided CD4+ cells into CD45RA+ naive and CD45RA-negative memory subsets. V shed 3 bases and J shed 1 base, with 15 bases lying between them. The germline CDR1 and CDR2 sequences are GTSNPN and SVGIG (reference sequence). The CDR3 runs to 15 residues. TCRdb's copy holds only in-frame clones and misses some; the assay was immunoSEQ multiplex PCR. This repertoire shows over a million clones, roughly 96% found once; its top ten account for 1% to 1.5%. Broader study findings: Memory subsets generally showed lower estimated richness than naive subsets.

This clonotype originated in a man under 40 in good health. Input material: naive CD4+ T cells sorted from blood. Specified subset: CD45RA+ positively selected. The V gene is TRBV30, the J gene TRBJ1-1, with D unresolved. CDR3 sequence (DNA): TGTGCCTGGAGCGCATGGGGAAGGGAGAACACTGAAGCTTTCTTT. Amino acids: CAWSAWGRENTEAFF.